The text below deals with one T cell receptor beta chain. This clone was counted ten times or more. Its specific antigen is unknown. Base quality data are lacking; no much larger clone is found one base away. The entry originates in a study of blood T cell repertoires in COVID-19 (dated by TCRdb to between 2020 and 2021). For the wider study: Collaborator samples came from the United States, Italy and Spain and covered acute and convalescent phases of COVID-19. The repertoires were released in a freely available public database meant as a resource for research on the immune response to SARS-CoV-2. The material from the prospective study consisted of cDNA or gDNA derived from T cells, B-cell-depleted T cells, or PBMCs. Where available, HLA class I and class II types were obtained from metadata supplied by the sample provider rather than from assay-based typing. Nearly every sample came with metadata listing a de-identified subject ID, COVID-19 status, age in years and sex. Subjects who had been exposed to COVID-19, were actively infected with it, or had recovered from it provided the deeply sampled blood TCRbeta repertoires that made up the dataset. Samples came from the ongoing ImmuneRACE study (first 160 participants) plus 1,254 subjects from 6 global collaborators.

The CDR3 spans 13 residues, from the cysteine through the phenylalanine. The sequence is cut down to CDR3 DNA, 39 bases in frame from base 1. The trim is 4 bases for V and 5 bases for J, with a gap of 11 bases between the germline ends. Per the germline V gene, MDHEN is the CDR1 and SYDVKM is the CDR2. On the study overall, not on this receptor specifically: The amount of clinical and demographic metadata varied by source and participant and was provided uncurated.

Collaborating institutions collected whole blood in K2EDTA tubes following their own protocols. For TCRbeta analysis, collaborators shipped samples as frozen whole blood, isolated PBMCs, or DNA extracted from either of those sample types. TCRbeta CDR3 regions were amplified from genomic DNA using the immunoSEQ Assay, a bias-controlled multiplex PCR. The authors' pipeline ran thus. The number of nucleated cells in each sample was estimated by amplification of reference gene primers within the assay. To quantify the absolute abundance of each unique TCRbeta CDR3 rearrangement, sequence reads were collapsed and filtered. For each sample, productive Simpson clonality was calculated as the square root of Simpson's diversity index over productive rearrangements. TCRdb took this table from immuneACCESS and kept in-frame rearrangements with V and J called. Such tables lack part of the clones; where checked against another copy, unresolved V genes explain under half of the gap, and the rest is unexplained. That table furnishes V, J and clone size, whereas the DNA furnished D and trimming. In all, the sample holds approximately 89,000 clones, and around 75% of those were seen once. Around a quarter of the sample is in the top ten clones.

The sequence was collected from a man between 65 and 80 years old with acute or convalescent COVID-19. Sequenced sample: peripheral blood. In this chain, TRBV28 is recombined with TRBJ2-5; too little of a D gene remains to name it. The CDR3 amino acid sequence is: CASSSMRWETQYF. The bases are TGTGCCAGCAGTTCCATGAGGTGGGAGACCCAGTACTTC.